Shown below are 11 T cell receptor beta chains from a single sample sequenced in a study of blood T cell repertoires in COVID-19. Assay used: immunoSEQ multiplex PCR; TCRdb lists only in-frame clones, some missing. The profile shows 150,000 to 200,000 clones, around 85% of them singletons. Material: peripheral blood. The receptors were sampled from a man in his sixties or seventies with active or convalescent COVID-19.

The CDR3 here is CASSSWTSGTSTDTQYF. In DNA form, the CDR3 reads TGTGCCAGCAGCTCCTGGACTAGCGGGACTAGCACAGATACGCAGTATTTT. The gene calls are TRBV6-2 or TRBV6-3 and TRBJ2-3; 12 nucleotides line up with TRBD2. The germline gives CDR1 MNHEY, CDR2 SVGEGT. This CDR3 is 17 amino acids long. V gave up 6 bases and J gave up 0 bases; unmatched junction bases: 7.

This clone was recorded once. The V gene is TRBV15, the J gene TRBJ1-4; 10 bases are a match to TRBD1. V lost 0 bases to trimming and J lost 8 bases; unmatched junction nucleotides: 6. The CDR3 extends over 16 amino acids. Germline values: CDR1 LNHNV, CDR2 YYDKDF (reference sequence). The CDR3 nucleotides read TGTGCCACCAGCAGAGAAGGACAGGGGGTCGGAGAAAAACTGTTTTTT. This translates into CATSREGQGVGEKLFF.

This rearrangement joins TRBV7-2 to TRBJ2-7, with 8 bases identical to TRBD2. With V trimmed by 4 bases and J by 6 bases, 5 bases remained unmatched. CDR3 length: 13 residues. CDR1 and CDR2 from the germline V gene are SGHTA and FQGNSA. The CDR3 nucleotides read TGTGCCAGCAGCTCATACGGGGGGGGCGAGCAGTACTTC. Translated, it gives CASSSYGGGEQYF.

This clone was seen only once. The J gene is TRBJ2-1, the V gene TRBV6-2 or TRBV6-3, with no clear D. Germline-derived CDR1 and CDR2 are MNHEY and SVGEGT. V was shortened by 0 bases and J by 0 bases, with 6 bases between the two germline ends. The CDR3 contains 15 residues. For the CDR3, the DNA is TGTGCCAGCAGTTACTCTCCGAGCTCCTACAATGAGCAGTTCTTC. Protein sequence: CASSYSPSSYNEQFF.

The J gene is TRBJ2-5, the V gene TRBV6-2 or TRBV6-3; TRBD2 aligns across 7 bases. This CDR3 spans 17 amino acids. The V and J ends lost 2 bases and 2 bases, in that order; junction bases with no gene match: 11. In germline, CDR1 is MNHEY, CDR2 SVGEGT. CDR3 amino acids: CASSYQRGGRLQETQYF. The CDR3 nucleotides read TGTGCCAGCAGTTACCAGCGGGGCGGAAGACTACAAGAGACCCAGTACTTC.

The V call is TRBV24-1, the J call TRBJ2-5, with a tentative D call TRBD2 (6 bases). The germline V and J ends were trimmed by 5 bases and 5 bases, with 8 bases remaining between them. CDR3 size: 12 residues. CDR1 is KGHDR, CDR2 SFDVKD, per germline. As DNA, the CDR3 is TGTGCCACCAGTGCGGAGGGCGAGACCCAGTACTTC. Protein product: CATSAEGETQYF.

The chain employs TRBV18 and TRBJ1-4; no reliable D call. Trimming left V 4 bases short and J 12 bases short, with 18 bases between. Germline lookup yields CDR1 KGHSH and CDR2 LQKENI. The CDR3 spans 14 residues. The CDR3 loop reads CASSLSDGNGELFF. In DNA, the CDR3 is TGTGCCAGCTCACTCTCAGACGGGAATGGCGAACTGTTTTTT.

V is TRBV29-1 and J is TRBJ2-5, with D uncertain. The germline V gene has CDR1 SQVTM and CDR2 ANQGSEA. CDR3 length equals 12 residues. The germline V and J ends were trimmed by 4 bases and 2 bases, with 8 bases remaining between them. The CDR3 sequence is CSVGSTQETQYF. Written as DNA, the CDR3 is TGCAGCGTTGGGTCCACTCAAGAGACCCAGTACTTC.

The CDR3 DNA is TGTGCCAGCAGCAACCCGGGACTAGCGGGGCCTTACAATGAGCAGTTCTTC. Protein: CASSNPGLAGPYNEQFF. J is TRBJ2-1 and V is TRBV5-4; TRBD2 matches at 13 bases. Germline V gene lookup returns CDR1 SGHNT and CDR2 YYREEE (reference sequence). CDR3 length: 17 residues. J gave up 4 bases and V 4 bases, and 8 bases lay outside the gene matches.

The chain is built from TRBV15 and TRBJ2-1, with D possibly being TRBD1 (6 bases). The germline V and J ends were trimmed by 4 bases and 4 bases, with 11 bases remaining between them. The germline CDR1 and CDR2 sequences are LNHNV and YYDKDF (reference sequence). The length of the CDR3 is 14 residues. CDR3 amino acids: CATSTITGYNEQFF. As DNA, the CDR3 is TGTGCCACCAGCACTATAACAGGGTACAATGAGCAGTTCTTC. Full variable domain (remainder filled in from reference TRBV15 and TRBJ2-1): DAMVIQNPRYQVTQFGKPVTLSCSQTLNHNVMYWYQQKSSQAPKLLFHYYDKDFNNEADTPDNFQSRRPNTSFCFLDIRSPGLGDTAMYLCATSTITGYNEQFFGPGTRLTVL.

The V and J genes are TRBV19 and TRBJ1-1; maybe TRBD1 (5 bases). Looked up from germline, CDR1 is LNHDA and CDR2 is SQIVND (reference sequence). The CDR3 loop spans 14 amino acids. The ends were cut back, 2 bases at V and 0 bases at J, with 7 bases in the middle. CDR3 region: CASSIKGVNTEAFF. DNA of the CDR3: TGTGCCAGTAGTATAAAAGGGGTGAACACTGAAGCTTTCTTT.